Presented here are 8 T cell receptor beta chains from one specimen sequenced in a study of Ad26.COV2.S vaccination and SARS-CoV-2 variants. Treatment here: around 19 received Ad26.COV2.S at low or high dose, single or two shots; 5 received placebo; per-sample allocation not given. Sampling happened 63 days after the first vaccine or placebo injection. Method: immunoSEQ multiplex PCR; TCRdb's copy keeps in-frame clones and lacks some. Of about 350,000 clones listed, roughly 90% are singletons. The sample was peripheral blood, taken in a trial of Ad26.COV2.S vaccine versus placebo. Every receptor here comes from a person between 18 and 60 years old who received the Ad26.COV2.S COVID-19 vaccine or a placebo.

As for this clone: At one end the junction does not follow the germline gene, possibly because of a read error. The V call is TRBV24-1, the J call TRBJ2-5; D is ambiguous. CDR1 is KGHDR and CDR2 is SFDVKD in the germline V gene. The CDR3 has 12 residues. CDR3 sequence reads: CATSGLSETQYF. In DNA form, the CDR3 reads TGTGCCACCAGTGGTTTGTCGGAGACCCAGTACTTC.

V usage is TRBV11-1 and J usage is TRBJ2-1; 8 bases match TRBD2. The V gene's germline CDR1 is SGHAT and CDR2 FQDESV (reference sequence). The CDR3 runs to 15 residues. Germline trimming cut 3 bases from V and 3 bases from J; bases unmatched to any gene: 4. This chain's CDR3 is CASSLGLGLYNEQFF. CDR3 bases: TGTGCCAGCAGCTTGGGACTAGGCCTCTACAATGAGCAGTTCTTC.

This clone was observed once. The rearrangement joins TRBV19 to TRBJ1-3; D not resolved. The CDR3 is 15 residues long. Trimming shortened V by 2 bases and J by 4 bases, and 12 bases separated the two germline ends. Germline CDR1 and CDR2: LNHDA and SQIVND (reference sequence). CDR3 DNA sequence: TGTGCCAGTAGTATAAGGACGGCGGCCGGAAACACCATATATTTT. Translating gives CASSIRTAAGNTIYF.

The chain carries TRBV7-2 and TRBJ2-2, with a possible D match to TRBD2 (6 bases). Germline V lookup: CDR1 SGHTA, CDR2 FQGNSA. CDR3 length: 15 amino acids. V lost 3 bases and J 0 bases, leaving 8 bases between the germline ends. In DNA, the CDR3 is TGTGCCAGCAGCTTGGGACTCTCGAACACCGGGGAGCTGTTTTTT. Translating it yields CASSLGLSNTGELFF. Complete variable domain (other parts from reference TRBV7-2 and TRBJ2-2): GAGVSQSPSNKVTEKGKDVELRCDPISGHTALYWYRQSLGQGLEFLIYFQGNSAPDKSGLPSDRFSAERTGGSVSTLTIQRTQQEDSAVYLCASSLGLSNTGELFFGEGSRLTVL.

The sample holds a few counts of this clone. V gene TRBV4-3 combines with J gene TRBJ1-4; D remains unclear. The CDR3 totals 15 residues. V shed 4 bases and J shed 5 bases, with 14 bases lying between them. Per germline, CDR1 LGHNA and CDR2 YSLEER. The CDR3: CASSPIPLGNEKLFF. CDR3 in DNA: TGCGCCAGCAGCCCAATACCCCTTGGGAATGAAAAACTGTTTTTT.

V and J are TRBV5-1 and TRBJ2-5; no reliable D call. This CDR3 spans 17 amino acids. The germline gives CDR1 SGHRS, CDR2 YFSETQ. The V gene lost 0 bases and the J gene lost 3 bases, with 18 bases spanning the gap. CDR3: CASSLATDFRAKETQYF. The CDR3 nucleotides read TGCGCCAGCAGCTTGGCCACTGATTTCCGGGCCAAAGAGACCCAGTACTTC.

The CDR3 bases are TGTGCCAGCAGTTTAGAGTTGAGCCAGCCCCAGCATTTT. It yields the protein CASSLELSQPQHF. The V gene is TRBV2, the J gene TRBJ1-5, with no clear D. V was trimmed by 5 bases and J by 7 bases, leaving 12 bases between them. Germline V CDR1 and CDR2: SNHLY, FYNNEI. The CDR3 totals 13 residues.

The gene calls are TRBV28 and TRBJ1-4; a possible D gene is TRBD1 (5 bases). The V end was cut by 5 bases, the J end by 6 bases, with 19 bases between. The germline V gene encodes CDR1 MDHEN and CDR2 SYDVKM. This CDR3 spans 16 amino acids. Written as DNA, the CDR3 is TGTGCCAGCAGTCCCCTCCAGGGAAGTAGAGATGAAAAACTGTTTTTT. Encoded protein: CASSPLQGSRDEKLFF.